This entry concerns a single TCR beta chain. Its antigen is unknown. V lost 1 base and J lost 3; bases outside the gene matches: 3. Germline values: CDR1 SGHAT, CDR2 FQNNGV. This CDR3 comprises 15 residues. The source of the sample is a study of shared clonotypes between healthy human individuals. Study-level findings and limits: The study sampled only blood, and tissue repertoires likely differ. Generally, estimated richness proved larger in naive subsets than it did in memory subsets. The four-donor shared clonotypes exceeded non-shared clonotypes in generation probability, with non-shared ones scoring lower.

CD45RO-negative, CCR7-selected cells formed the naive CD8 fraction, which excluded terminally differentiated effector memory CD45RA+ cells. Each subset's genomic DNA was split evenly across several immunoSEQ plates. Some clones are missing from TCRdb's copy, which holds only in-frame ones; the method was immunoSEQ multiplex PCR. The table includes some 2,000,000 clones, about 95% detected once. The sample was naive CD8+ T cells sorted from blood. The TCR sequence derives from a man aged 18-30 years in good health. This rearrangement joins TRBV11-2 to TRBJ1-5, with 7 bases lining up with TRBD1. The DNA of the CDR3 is TGTGCCAGCAGCTTAGGACAGGGCCCCAATCAGCCCCAGCATTTT. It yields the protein CASSLGQGPNQPQHF.